The 12 T cell receptor beta chains in this list originate from one sample, sequenced in a study of blood T cells in healthy people across ages. A second PCR of 7 to 11 cycles used a sample-barcoded 5' primer and a J-beta primer mix. TCRdb called the 5' RACE reads again in MiXCR, with one record for every CDR3 protein. The sample shows about a million distinct CDR3 sequences, about 48% of them seen only once. The sample taken for sequencing was blood. These receptors originate from a man younger than 45 in good health.

The rearrangement links TRBV30 to TRBJ2-1; tentatively, D is TRBD2 (5 bases). Germline-derived CDR1 and CDR2 are GTSNPN and SVGIG (reference sequence). The CDR3 length is 13 residues. V lost 4 bases, J lost 11 bases, and 18 bases lay in between. CDR3 region: CAWNPLDSTQQFF. Here the CDR3 DNA reads TGTGCCTGGAACCCACTAGATTCAACCCAGCAGTTCTTC.

The V call is TRBV6-5, the J call TRBJ2-2; D perhaps matches TRBD1 (6 bases). Trimming cost V 1 base and J 0 bases, with 9 bases left between them. The germline V gene has CDR1 MNHEY and CDR2 SVGAGI. CDR3 size: 16 residues. CDR3 sequence (DNA): TGTGCCAGCAGTTACTGGACAGAAGCGAACACCGGGGAGCTGTTTTTT. Its protein is CASSYWTEANTGELFF.

This rearrangement joins TRBV12-5 to TRBJ2-1; the D is unclear. This CDR3 spans 13 amino acids. The V and J ends lost 0 bases and 12 bases respectively, with 12 bases between them. Per the germline V gene, CDR1 is LGHNT and CDR2 is FRNRAP. The CDR3 bases are TGTGCTAGTGGTTTGGTAGGGCTAGGGTCGCAGTTCTTC. This sequence encodes CASGLVGLGSQFF.

V and J are TRBV7-2 and TRBJ2-6; D remains ambiguous. This CDR3 contains 15 residues. The germline CDR1 and CDR2 sequences are SGHTA and FQGNSA. V shed 3 bases and J shed 0 bases, with 6 bases lying between them. CDR3 in amino acids: CASSFEYSGANVLTF. The DNA for the CDR3 is TGTGCCAGCAGCTTCGAGTACTCTGGGGCCAACGTCCTGACTTTC.

V and J are TRBV27 and TRBJ2-3; TRBD2 might be the D (5 bases). The CDR3 runs 14 residues. Trimming pared 6 bases from V and 2 bases from J, leaving 12 bases between. Germline-derived CDR1 and CDR2 are MNHEY and SMNVEV (reference sequence). The CDR3 is CASRVTRSTDTQYF. As DNA, the CDR3 is TGTGCCAGCAGGGTTACTAGGTCCACAGATACGCAGTATTTT.

This clonotype appeared a single time. V usage is TRBV28 and J usage is TRBJ1-5; the D is unclear. Trimming removed 7 bases at V and 11 bases at J, with 15 bases between. There are 12 residues in the CDR3. Germline CDR1 MDHEN, CDR2 SYDVKM. The CDR3 sequence is CASNTASRAQHF. The CDR3 DNA reads TGTGCCAGCAATACAGCGAGTAGGGCCCAGCATTTT. The whole variable domain, remainder taken from reference TRBV28 and TRBJ1-5, is DVKVTQSSRYLVKRTGEKVFLECVQDMDHENMFWYRQDPGLGLRLIYFSYDVKMKEKGDIPEGYSVSREKKERFSLILESASTNQTSMYLCASNTASRAQHFGDGTRLSIL.

In this sample, this clonotype turned up a few times. The rearrangement joins TRBV27 to TRBJ2-3, with D perhaps TRBD1 or TRBD2 (6 bases each). Trimming shortened V by 3 bases and J by 4 bases, and 20 bases separated the two germline ends. The germline gives CDR1 MNHEY, CDR2 SMNVEV (reference sequence). There are 17 residues in the CDR3. CDR3 in DNA: TGTGCCAGCAGTTTTAAGGGGGGCCCTCCAGGGTCAGATACGCAGTATTTT. Translated: CASSFKGGPPGSDTQYF.

The chain uses TRBV6-5 and TRBJ2-5; 7 nucleotides line up with TRBD1. The CDR3 is 15 amino acids. V was clipped by 6 bases and J by 1 base; unmatched bases: 8. Looked up from germline, CDR1 is MNHEY and CDR2 is SVGAGI. In DNA, the CDR3 is TGTGCCAGCAGACTCACAGGGGTGCTCCAAGAGACCCAGTACTTC. The encoded protein is CASRLTGVLQETQYF.

V usage is TRBV9 and J usage is TRBJ2-1, with 9 bases identical to TRBD2. The CDR3 extends over 15 amino acids. CDR1 and CDR2 from the germline V gene are SGDLS and YYNGEE. The V segment lost 4 bases and the J segment 4 bases; nucleotides outside the gene matches: 6. CDR3 protein: CASSPTAGGYNEQFF. CDR3 bases: TGTGCCAGCAGCCCTACCGCGGGAGGGTACAATGAGCAGTTCTTC.

The chain carries TRBV4-1 and TRBJ2-4; D is unclear. The assigned J gene may be wrong: the sequence end matches TRBJ2-5 better. Germline values: CDR1 MGHRA, CDR2 YSYEKL. CDR3 length: 15 residues. CDR3 nucleotides: TGCGCCAGCAGCCACGACCCCGCAGTACAAGAGACCCAGTACTTC. Translating it yields CASSHDPAVQETQYF.

The chain recombines TRBV20-1 with TRBJ2-5; D assignment may be TRBD1 or TRBD2 (5 bases each). V was trimmed by 4 bases and J by 0 bases, leaving 12 bases between them. This CDR3 region has 14 residues. Germline assignment: CDR1 DFQATT and CDR2 SNEGSKA (reference sequence). The CDR3 region is CSATAGTYQETQYF. The DNA of the CDR3 is TGCAGTGCTACAGCCGGGACGTACCAAGAGACCCAGTACTTC.

The rearrangement links TRBV29-1 to TRBJ1-2, with D possibly TRBD1 on 5 matching bases. Germline V gene sequence: CDR1 SQVTM, CDR2 ANQGSEA. There are 13 residues in the CDR3. Trimming cost V 2 bases and J 4 bases, with 11 bases left between them. CDR3 nucleotides: TGCAGCGTTGAAAGGGGCAGCGCCTATGGCTACACCTTC. Translating gives CSVERGSAYGYTF.